Below, one T cell receptor (beta chain) is given with its context. CDR3 length equals 15 residues. Between the trimmed V and J ends, which lost 0 bases and 2 bases, there was a span of 10 bases. Germline V gene lookup returns CDR1 SGDLS and CDR2 YYNGEE. This sample stems from a study of blood T cell repertoires in COVID-19. Study-wide background: Both acute and convalescent COVID-19 samples were obtained from the United States, Italy and Spain. T cells, B-cell-depleted T cells, or PBMCs supplied cDNA or gDNA.

One Seattle source followed patients from active infection through their disease course. Original analysis: The assay estimated nucleated cells by amplifying reference gene primers. Here immunoSEQ multiplex PCR was the method, and the copy in TCRdb shows in-frame clones only, minus some. V, J and clone size are those of that table, while D and trimming were read from the DNA. The sample records about 210,000 clones, 75% to 90% being singletons. This TCR derives from an older woman with COVID-19, enrolled during active disease. The specimen was peripheral blood. The chain is built from TRBV9 and TRBJ2-3; D is perhaps TRBD2 (5 bases). CDR3 amino acids: CASSVDSVHTDTQYF. CDR3 DNA: TGTGCCAGCAGCGTAGATAGCGTGCACACAGATACGCAGTATTTT.